What follows describes a single T cell receptor (beta chain). Its antigen is not identified. The record originates from a study of radiotherapy plus CTLA-4 blockade in lung cancer. Study-level background: Patients showed objective responses in roughly 19% of cases and disease control in less than 35%. Overall study findings and caveats: Together with interferon-beta, which increased in serum after radiation, early dynamic changes in blood T cell clones were reportedly the best predictors of response. Peripheral blood showed expansion of tumor-derived TCR clones after radiotherapy and ipilimumab.

Patients had chemo-refractory metastatic non-small-cell lung cancer and received focal radiation plus CTLA-4 blockade that used ipilimumab. Data came from immunoSEQ multiplex PCR; TCRdb stores just in-frame clones and leaves some out. The sample includes some 73,000 clones, under 75% of them seen just once. V lost 6 bases and J lost 5; bases outside the gene matches: 6. Germline assignment: CDR1 MRHNA and CDR2 SNTAGT. The CDR3 is made up of 16 amino acids. The chain uses TRBV6-4 and TRBJ2-2; TRBD2 matches at 13 bases. This specimen consisted of peripheral blood, obtained from a patient treated with radiotherapy plus ipilimumab. The TCR originated in a human donor with non-small cell lung cancer whose response to radiotherapy plus ipilimumab could not be evaluated. DNA of the CDR3: TGTGCCAGCAGCCCCGGACTAGCGGGGGCGACCGGGGAGCTGTTTTTT. It encodes CASSPGLAGATGELFF.